These 19 T cell receptor beta chains were sequenced from one sample in a study of T cells in Graves' hyperthyroidism and ophthalmopathy. Regions amplified from RNA transcripts were the TCR beta CDR3 regions. HTBI primers drove first-round RT-PCR of the TCR CDR3. TCRdb recomputed calls from the multiplex PCR reads with MiXCR, one row per CDR3 protein. Found here are around 350,000 distinct CDR3 sequences, about 18% of them singletons; the top ten hold around 3.4%. Sequencing was carried out using blood. These TCRs come from a woman in her late teens or twenties with Graves' hyperthyroidism.

Ten or more counts support this clonotype. V usage is TRBV20-1 and J usage is TRBJ1-3; D ambiguous. CDR3 length: 13 residues. Trimming removed 1 base at V and 6 bases at J, with 10 bases between. Germline CDR1 reads DFQATT; CDR2 reads SNEGSKA (reference sequence). CDR3 loop: CSARVNGQNTIYF. CDR3 sequence (DNA): TGCAGTGCTAGAGTAAACGGCCAAAACACCATATATTTT.

This clonotype was recorded at least ten times. CDR3 region: CASSQDIATLVYTEAFF. The CDR3 bases are TGTGCCAGCAGCCAAGATATAGCGACCCTAGTTTACACTGAAGCTTTCTTT. The chain links TRBV14 to TRBJ1-1; D uncertain. The CDR3 extends over 17 amino acids. The V end lost 0 bases, the J end lost 3 bases, and 17 bases lay between the germline ends. Germline V gene data show CDR1 as SGHDN and CDR2 as FVKESK.

V is TRBV11-2 and J is TRBJ2-7, with D perhaps TRBD1 or TRBD2 (6 bases each). The V and J ends lost 5 bases and 3 bases respectively, with 14 bases between them. CDR1 and CDR2 from the germline V gene are SGHAT and FQNNGV. The CDR3 length is 14 residues. CDR3 protein: CASSQIKGGYEQYF. CDR3 nucleotides: TGTGCCAGCAGCCAAATTAAGGGGGGCTACGAGCAGTACTTC.

The table lists this clonotype with many counts. The J gene is TRBJ1-5, the V gene TRBV20-1; D is unclear. This CDR3 comprises 12 residues. Germline lookup yields CDR1 DFQATT and CDR2 SNEGSKA (reference sequence). Trimming stripped 3 bases from V and 5 bases from J, with 8 bases between. The CDR3 sequence is CSASTEDQPQHF. The CDR3 DNA reads as TGCAGTGCTAGCACAGAAGATCAGCCCCAGCATTTT.

A remark on this clonotype: The final CDR3 position lacks the conserved phenylalanine or tryptophan, pointing to a likely read error. V and J are TRBV3-1 and TRBJ1-1; D not certain. Germline lookup yields CDR1 LGHDT and CDR2 YNNKEL (reference sequence). This CDR3 contains 13 residues. V was shortened by 4 bases and J by 0 bases, with 6 bases between the two germline ends. The DNA of the CDR3 is TGTGCCAGCAGCCCCTACATGAACACTGAAGCTTTCTCT. Amino acids: CASSPYMNTEAFS.

A note on this clonotype: The missing conserved phenylalanine or tryptophan at the end of this CDR3 makes a read error likely. The DNA is left out, because the CDR3 cannot be placed on it with certainty; the CDR3 is given as TCRdb lists it. The V gene is TRBV11-2, the J gene TRBJ1-5. With termini counted, the CDR3 has 15 amino acids. In germline, CDR1 is SGHAT, CDR2 FQNNGV. This CDR3 is CASSLNGYSNQPQHY.

This clonotype was seen only a few times. This chain joins TRBV15 and TRBJ1-6, with D hard to call. The CDR3 consists of 15 residues. Germline V gene data show CDR1 as LNHNV and CDR2 as YYDKDF (reference sequence). The V gene lost 5 bases and the J gene lost 9 bases, with 17 bases spanning the gap. CDR3 in DNA: TGTGCCACCAGCTCCGCATCCCCCTGGGCTTCACCCCTCCACTTT. Amino acid sequence: CATSSASPWASPLHF.

In this sample, this clonotype turned up many times. The V gene is TRBV30, the J gene TRBJ2-1, with D hard to call. CDR1 and CDR2 from the germline V gene are GTSNPN and SVGIG (reference sequence). Between the trimmed V and J ends, which lost 4 bases and 7 bases, there was a span of 17 bases. The length of the CDR3 is 14 residues. The CDR3 coding sequence is TGTGCCTGGAACCCACCGGGTGGTTGGAATGAGCAGTTCTTC. It translates to CAWNPPGGWNEQFF. The whole variable domain, remainder taken from reference TRBV30 and TRBJ2-1, is SQTIHQWPATLVQPVGSPLSLECTVEGTSNPNLYWYRQAAGRGLQLLFYSVGIGQISSEVPQNLSASRPQDRQFILSSKKLLLSDSGFYLCAWNPPGGWNEQFFGPGTRLTVL.

In this sample, this clonotype turned up many times. The chain employs TRBV4-1 and TRBJ1-2; D unresolved. CDR1 is MGHRA and CDR2 is YSYEKL in the germline V gene. The CDR3 has 16 residues. The ends were cut back, 1 base at V and 8 bases at J, with 20 bases in the middle. CDR3 bases: TGCGCCAGCAGCCAAGCTTCGGGCCAAACGGTCGGGGGCTACACCTTC. It encodes CASSQASGQTVGGYTF.

This clonotype was recorded at least ten times. V gene TRBV6-5 combines with J gene TRBJ1-3; D is perhaps TRBD1 (5 bases). Trimming stripped 2 bases from V and 3 bases from J, with 14 bases between. CDR1 is MNHEY, CDR2 SVGAGI, per germline. This CDR3 region has 16 residues. Written as DNA, the CDR3 is TGTGCCAGCAGTTACCGGGGGGGAAGGGGTGGAAACACCATATATTTT. It is translated as CASSYRGGRGGNTIYF.

The table lists this clonotype with many counts. The chain combines TRBV6-1 with TRBJ2-5; tentatively, D is TRBD1 (6 bases). CDR3 length: 14 amino acids. The V end was cut by 4 bases, the J end by 4 bases, with 13 bases between. Germline values: CDR1 MNHNS, CDR2 SASEGT. In nucleotides, the CDR3 is TGTGCCAGCAGTGTCGACAGGAGTTCAGAGACCCAGTACTTC. Its protein product is CASSVDRSSETQYF.

This clonotype appeared many times. The J gene is TRBJ1-2, the V gene TRBV24-1; 9 bases match TRBD1. V was clipped by 3 bases and J by 3 bases; unmatched bases: 1. The CDR3 covers 14 residues. Germline loops: CDR1 KGHDR, CDR2 SFDVKD. The CDR3 region has the DNA TGTGCCACCAGTGATAGGACAGGGGACTATGGCTACACCTTC. Translation: CATSDRTGDYGYTF.

This clonotype has ten or more counts. This chain connects TRBV19 to TRBJ1-1; 7 nucleotides match TRBD1. The CDR3 is made up of 15 amino acids. Trimming removed 9 bases from V and 11 bases from J; junction bases left unmatched: 21. The germline V gene has CDR1 LNHDA and CDR2 SQIVND (reference sequence). This CDR3 is CASVGTGTDSRGAFF. As DNA, the CDR3 is TGTGCCAGCGTTGGAACCGGGACAGATTCCCGGGGGGCTTTCTTT.

Details on this clonotype: The junction does not match germline at one end; this may be a read error. The genes are TRBV2 and TRBJ1-2, with TRBD1 matching 12 bases. Germline-derived CDR1 and CDR2 are SNHLY and FYNNEI. CDR3 length equals 12 residues. The CDR3 DNA sequence: TGTGCCAGCAGTGACCGGGACAGGGGGCATTCCTTC. Protein product: CASSDRDRGHSF.

This clonotype was recorded many times. The V call is TRBV20-1, the J call TRBJ1-5, with 10 bases fitting TRBD1. J lost 6 bases, V lost 2 bases, and 10 bases had no gene match. Looked up from germline, CDR1 is DFQATT and CDR2 is SNEGSKA (reference sequence). The CDR3 loop spans 16 amino acids. The CDR3 sequence is CSARHPGQGKGQPQHF. In nucleotides, the CDR3 is TGCAGTGCTAGACACCCGGGACAGGGGAAGGGTCAGCCCCAGCATTTT.

This clonotype has at least ten counts. The V gene is TRBV5-1, the J gene TRBJ2-7; perhaps D is TRBD1 or TRBD2 (5 bases each). This CDR3 has 14 amino acids. Trimming pared 5 bases from V and 0 bases from J, leaving 12 bases between. Germline assignment: CDR1 SGHRS and CDR2 YFSETQ. The CDR3 here is CASRTGTASYEQYF. DNA of the CDR3: TGCGCCAGCAGGACGGGGACGGCCTCCTACGAGCAGTACTTC.

This clonotype was seen many times. At one of its ends the junction is not consistent with the germline gene, which may arise from a read error. The chain carries TRBV29-1 and TRBJ1-2; D unresolved. This CDR3 is built from 12 residues. The germline CDR1 and CDR2 sequences are SQVTM and ANQGSEA. DNA of the CDR3: TGCAGCGTCGAAGACGAGAACTATGGCTACACCTTC. This codes for CSVEDENYGYTF. Based on the CDR3 plus reference TRBV29-1 and TRBJ1-2, the full variable domain is SAVISQKPSRDICQRGTSLTIQCQVDSQVTMMFWYRQQPGQSLTLIATANQGSEATYESGFVIDKFPISRPNLTFSTLTVSNMSPEDSSIYLCSVEDENYGYTFGSGTRLTVV.

This clonotype was picked up many times. The V gene is TRBV5-6, the J gene TRBJ1-2, with TRBD1 identical over 11 bases. Germline CDR1 reads SGHDT; CDR2 reads YYEEEE. V lost 3 bases to trimming and J lost 2 bases; unmatched junction nucleotides: 3. This CDR3 spans 15 amino acids. CDR3 protein: CASSSWTGGNYGYTF. In nucleotides, the CDR3 is TGTGCCAGCAGCTCCTGGACAGGGGGCAACTATGGCTACACCTTC.

This clonotype was detected ten times or more. The chain links TRBV10-3 to TRBJ2-5; perhaps TRBD1 as D (5 bases). V lost 0 bases, J lost 5 bases, and 16 bases lay in between. This CDR3 has 16 residues. Germline values: CDR1 ENHRY, CDR2 SYGVKD. The CDR3 protein is CAISESQGKKGETQYF. CDR3 bases: TGTGCCATCAGTGAGTCGCAGGGAAAGAAGGGTGAGACCCAGTACTTC.